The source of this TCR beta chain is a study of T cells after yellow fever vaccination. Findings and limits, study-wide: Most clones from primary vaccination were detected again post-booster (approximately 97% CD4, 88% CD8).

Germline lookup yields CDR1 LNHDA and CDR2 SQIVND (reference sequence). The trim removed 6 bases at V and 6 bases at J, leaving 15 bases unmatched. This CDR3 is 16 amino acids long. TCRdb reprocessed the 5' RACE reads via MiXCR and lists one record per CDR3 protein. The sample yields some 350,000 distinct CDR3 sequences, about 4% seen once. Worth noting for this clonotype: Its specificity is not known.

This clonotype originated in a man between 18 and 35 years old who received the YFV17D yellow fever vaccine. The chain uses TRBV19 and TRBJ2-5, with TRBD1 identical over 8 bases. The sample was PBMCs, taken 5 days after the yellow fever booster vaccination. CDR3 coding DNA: TGTGCCAGTAGCCTGGGGGCCGACAGGGGTGGCAAGACCCAGTACTTC. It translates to CASSLGADRGGKTQYF. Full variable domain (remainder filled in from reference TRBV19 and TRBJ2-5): DGGITQSPKYLFRKEGQNVTLSCEQNLNHDAMYWYRQDPGQGLRLIYYSQIVNDFQKGDIAEGYSVSREKKESFPLTVTSAQKNPTAFYLCASSLGADRGGKTQYFGPGTRLLVL.